One T cell receptor (beta chain) is described in this entry. Antigen unknown. PCR used 60 Vbeta primers and 13 Jbeta primers. Assay: immunoSEQ multiplex PCR; the TCRdb copy retains only in-frame clones and omits some. The table includes around 130,000 clones, about four fifths detected once. This entry comes from a study of cytomegalovirus exposure and HLA in healthy donors. Overall study findings and caveats: In a later analysis, across HLA loci, associated TCR counts were highest for DRB1, lowest for HLA-C. Despite most TCR sequences being rare, some public TCRs occurred in many donors. In a later analysis, approximately 15,000 TCR beta sequences were associated with HLA alleles at 0.05 false discovery rate.

Donors in the study were healthy people who gave bone marrow. The CDR3 runs 15 residues. CDR1 SGDLS and CDR2 YYNGEE come from the germline V gene. After removal of 0 bases from V and 1 base from J, the junction contained 4 bases not matched to a gene. The origin of this receptor is a middle-aged woman in good health and CMV-seronegative. The chain has TRBV9 and TRBJ2-7, with 7 bases aligning to TRBD2. The sample comprised PBMCs. The CDR3 protein is CASSVGGGGSYEQYF. As DNA, the CDR3 is TGTGCCAGCAGCGTAGGTGGGGGGGGATCCTACGAGCAGTACTTC.